One and the same sample provided the 12 T cell receptor beta chains below, sequenced in a study of cytomegalovirus exposure and HLA in healthy donors. Sequencing used immunoSEQ multiplex PCR; TCRdb keeps in-frame clones, though not all of them. The data hold 130,000 or so clones, with 89% observed a single time. Sequencing used PBMCs. All receptors derive from a woman under 30 in good health and CMV-seropositive.

The gene calls are TRBV7-2 and TRBJ2-1; 8 bases align to TRBD2. V was pared by 3 bases and J by 11 bases, with 3 bases of the junction left unmatched. The germline V gene has CDR1 SGHTA and CDR2 FQGNSA. This CDR3 spans 12 amino acids. CDR3 in amino acids: CASSFLAGQQFF. CDR3 DNA sequence: TGTGCCAGCAGCTTTCTAGCGGGCCAGCAGTTCTTC. Full variable domain (missing parts from reference TRBV7-2 and TRBJ2-1): GAGVSQSPSNKVTEKGKDVELRCDPISGHTALYWYRQSLGQGLEFLIYFQGNSAPDKSGLPSDRFSAERTGGSVSTLTIQRTQQEDSAVYLCASSFLAGQQFFGPGTRLTVL.

On this clone itself: The limits of the CDR3 on the DNA are not certain, so only TCRdb's listed CDR3 is given. The gene calls are TRBV30 and TRBJ1-5. Looked up from germline, CDR1 is GTSNPN and CDR2 is SVGIG (reference sequence). Termini included, the CDR3 measures 15 amino acids. The CDR3 is CAWSALGTGNQPQHF.

The chain carries TRBV19 and TRBJ1-6; maybe TRBD1 (5 bases). CDR3 length: 16 amino acids. Trimming pared 3 bases from V and 4 bases from J, leaving 13 bases between. Germline CDR1 and CDR2: LNHDA and SQIVND (reference sequence). The CDR3 sequence: CASSIGGRGYNSPLHF. CDR3 DNA: TGTGCCAGTAGTATTGGAGGACGGGGGTATAATTCACCCCTCCACTTT.

The rearrangement uses TRBV7-9 and TRBJ2-3; possible D gene TRBD2, 6 bases. V was trimmed by 5 bases and J by 0 bases, leaving 12 bases between them. The germline CDR1 and CDR2 sequences are SEHNR and FQNEAQ (reference sequence). CDR3 length: 15 residues. The DNA for the CDR3 is TGTGCCAGCAGCCCCGGGACTGTTAGCACAGATACGCAGTATTTT. Translating it yields CASSPGTVSTDTQYF.

J is TRBJ2-1 and V is TRBV29-1, with D possibly matching TRBD2 (7 bases). The germline CDR1 and CDR2 sequences are SQVTM and ANQGSEA. The CDR3 contains 13 residues. Trimming pared 4 bases from V and 10 bases from J, leaving 17 bases between. This chain's CDR3 is CSVGGGPGYEQFF. The CDR3 coding sequence is TGCAGCGTTGGGGGGGGCCCAGGATACGAGCAGTTCTTC.

The V and J genes are TRBV4-1 and TRBJ1-5; D might be TRBD1 (6 bases). V shed 3 bases and J shed 6 bases, with 15 bases lying between them. CDR1 MGHRA and CDR2 YSYEKL come from the germline V gene. This CDR3 is built from 15 residues. The CDR3 DNA reads TGCGCCAGCAGCCAGCAGGGGCAGGGGAGTCAGCCCCAGCATTTT. This gives the protein CASSQQGQGSQPQHF.

This chain connects TRBV15 to TRBJ1-2; maybe TRBD1 (6 bases). Germline CDR1 reads LNHNV; CDR2 reads YYDKDF (reference sequence). Trimming pared 1 base from V and 6 bases from J, leaving 12 bases between. The CDR3 contains 14 residues. The CDR3 DNA sequence: TGTGCCACCAGCAGAGTCGACAGGACGGATGGCTACACCTTC. It yields the protein CATSRVDRTDGYTF.

The rearrangement uses TRBV7-3 and TRBJ1-1; 7 bases are shared with TRBD1. This CDR3 spans 13 amino acids. With 4 bases clipped from V and 7 bases from J, the junction kept 6 bases outside the gene matches. Germline CDR1 and CDR2: SGHTA and FQGTGA. The CDR3 sequence: CASSSTRDSEAFF. CDR3 nucleotides: TGTGCCAGCAGCTCGACTCGGGACAGTGAAGCTTTCTTT. The full variable domain, with the rest looked up from reference TRBV7-3 and TRBJ1-1, is GAGVSQTPSNKVTEKGKYVELRCDPISGHTALYWYRQSLGQGPEFLIYFQGTGAADDSGLPNDRFFAVRPEGSVSTLKIQRTERGDSAVYLCASSSTRDSEAFFGQGTRLTVV.

The chain uses TRBV5-1 and TRBJ2-3; 12 nucleotides line up with TRBD1. With V trimmed by 2 bases and J by 1 base, 2 bases remained unmatched. This CDR3 spans 16 amino acids. Germline V lookup: CDR1 SGHRS, CDR2 YFSETQ. CDR3 sequence reads: CASSLGTGGGTDTQYF. The CDR3 DNA reads TGCGCCAGCAGCTTAGGGACAGGGGGCGGCACAGATACGCAGTATTTT.

J is TRBJ2-3 and V is TRBV2; D perhaps matches TRBD1 (5 bases). Germline CDR1 SNHLY, CDR2 FYNNEI. The CDR3 extends over 14 amino acids. The V end lost 8 bases, the J end lost 0 bases, and 12 bases lay between the germline ends. The CDR3 spells CASRTGASTDTQYF. CDR3 bases: TGTGCCAGCCGAACAGGTGCTAGCACAGATACGCAGTATTTT.

The chain carries TRBV7-2 and TRBJ2-7; TRBD2 matches at 11 bases. With 4 bases clipped from V and 2 bases from J, the junction kept 1 base outside the gene matches. The CDR3 extends over 14 amino acids. Germline V gene sequence: CDR1 SGHTA, CDR2 FQGNSA. The CDR3 here is CASSYSGGAYEQYF. DNA for the CDR3: TGTGCCAGCAGCTATAGCGGGGGGGCCTACGAGCAGTACTTC.

The genes are TRBV4-1 and TRBJ2-1, with TRBD2 identical over 10 bases. The CDR3 has 16 amino acids. The J segment lost 4 bases and the V segment lost 4 bases, leaving 7 bases of the junction unmatched. Germline CDR1 MGHRA, CDR2 YSYEKL. DNA for the CDR3: TGCGCCAGCAGCCCAACCACTAGCGGGGCTTACAATGAGCAGTTCTTC. Translation gives CASSPTTSGAYNEQFF.